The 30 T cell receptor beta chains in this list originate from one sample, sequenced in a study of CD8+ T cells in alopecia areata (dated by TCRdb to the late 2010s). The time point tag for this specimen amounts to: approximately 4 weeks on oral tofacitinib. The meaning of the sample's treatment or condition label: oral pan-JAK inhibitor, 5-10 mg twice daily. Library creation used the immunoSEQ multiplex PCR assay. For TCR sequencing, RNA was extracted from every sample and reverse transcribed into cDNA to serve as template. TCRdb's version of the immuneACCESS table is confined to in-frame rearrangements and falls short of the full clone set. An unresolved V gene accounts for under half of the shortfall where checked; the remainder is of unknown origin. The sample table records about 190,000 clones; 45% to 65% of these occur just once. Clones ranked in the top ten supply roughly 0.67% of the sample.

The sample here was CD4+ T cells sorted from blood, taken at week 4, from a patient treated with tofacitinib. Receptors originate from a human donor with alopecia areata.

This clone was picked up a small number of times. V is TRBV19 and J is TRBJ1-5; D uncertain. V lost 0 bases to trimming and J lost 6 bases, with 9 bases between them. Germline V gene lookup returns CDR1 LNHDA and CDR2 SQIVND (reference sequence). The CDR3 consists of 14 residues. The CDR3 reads CASSIDRLGQPQHF. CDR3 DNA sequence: TGTGCCAGTAGTATAGACCGGCTAGGTCAGCCCCAGCATTTT.

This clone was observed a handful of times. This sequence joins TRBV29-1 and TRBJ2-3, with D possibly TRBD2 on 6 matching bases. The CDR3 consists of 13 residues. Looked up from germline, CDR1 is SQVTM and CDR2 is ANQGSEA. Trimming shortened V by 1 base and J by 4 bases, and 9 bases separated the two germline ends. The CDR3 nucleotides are TGCAGCGTTGAAGTAGGCGGGGCAGATACGCAGTATTTT. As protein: CSVEVGGADTQYF.

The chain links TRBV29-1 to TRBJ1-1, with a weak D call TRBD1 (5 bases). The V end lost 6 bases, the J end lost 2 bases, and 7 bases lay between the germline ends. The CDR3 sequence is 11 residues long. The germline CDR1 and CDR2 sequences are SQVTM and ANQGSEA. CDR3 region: CSVGVNTEAFF. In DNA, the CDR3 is TGCAGCGTAGGGGTAAACACTGAAGCTTTCTTT.

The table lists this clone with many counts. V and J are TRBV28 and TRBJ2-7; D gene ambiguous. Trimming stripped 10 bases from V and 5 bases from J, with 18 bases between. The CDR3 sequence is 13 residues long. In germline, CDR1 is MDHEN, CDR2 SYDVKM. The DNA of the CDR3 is TGTGCCACCGTTACCGGCTATAACAACGAGCAGTACTTC. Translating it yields CATVTGYNNEQYF.

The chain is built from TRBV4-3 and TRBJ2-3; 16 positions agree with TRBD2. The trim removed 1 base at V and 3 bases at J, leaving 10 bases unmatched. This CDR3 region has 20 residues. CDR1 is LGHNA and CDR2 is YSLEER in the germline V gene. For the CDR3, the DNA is TGCGCCAGCAGCCAAGCGGCTGGGACTAGCGGGAGGGCGAGGACAGATACGCAGTATTTT. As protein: CASSQAAGTSGRARTDTQYF.

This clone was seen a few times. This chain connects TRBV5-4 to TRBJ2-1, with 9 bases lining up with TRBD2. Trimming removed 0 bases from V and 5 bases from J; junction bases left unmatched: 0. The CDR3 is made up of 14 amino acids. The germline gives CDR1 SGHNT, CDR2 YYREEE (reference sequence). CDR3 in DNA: TGTGCCAGCAGCTTGGGCGGGGGGGACAATGAGCAGTTCTTC. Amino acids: CASSLGGGDNEQFF.

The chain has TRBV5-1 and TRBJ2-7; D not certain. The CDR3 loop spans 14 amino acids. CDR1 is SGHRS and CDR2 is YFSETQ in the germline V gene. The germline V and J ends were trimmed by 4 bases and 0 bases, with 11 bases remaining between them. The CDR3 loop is CASSLDGISYEQYF. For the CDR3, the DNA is TGCGCCAGCAGCCTCGACGGAATCTCCTACGAGCAGTACTTC. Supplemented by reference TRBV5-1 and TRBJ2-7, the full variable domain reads KAGVTQTPRYLIKTRGQQVTLSCSPISGHRSVSWYQQTPGQGLQFLFEYFSETQRNKGNFPGRFSGRQFSNSRSEMNVSTLELGDSALYLCASSLDGISYEQYFGPGTRLTVT.

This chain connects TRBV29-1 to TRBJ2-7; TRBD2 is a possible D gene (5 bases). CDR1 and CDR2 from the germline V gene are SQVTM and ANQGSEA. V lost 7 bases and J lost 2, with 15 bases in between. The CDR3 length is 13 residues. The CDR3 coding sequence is TGCAGCGCCGCGGGTACACAAACCTACGAGCAGTACTTC. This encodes CSAAGTQTYEQYF.

The CDR3 loop reads CASSTGTARGLSEAFF. CDR3 in DNA: TGTGCCAGCAGCACCGGGACGGCGCGCGGTCTCTCTGAAGCTTTCTTT. The rearrangement joins TRBV5-4 to TRBJ1-1; the D gene is possibly TRBD1 (5 bases). Germline CDR1 is SGHNT and CDR2 is YYREEE (reference sequence). V was clipped by 4 bases and J by 6 bases, with 22 bases between them. The CDR3 contains 16 residues.

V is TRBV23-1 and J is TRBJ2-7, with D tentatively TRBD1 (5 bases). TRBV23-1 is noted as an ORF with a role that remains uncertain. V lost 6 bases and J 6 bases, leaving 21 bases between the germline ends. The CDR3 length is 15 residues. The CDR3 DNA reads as TGCGCCAGCAGCCAAGAAGGAAGGGGTTCATCCGAGCAGTACTTC. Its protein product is CASSQEGRGSSEQYF.

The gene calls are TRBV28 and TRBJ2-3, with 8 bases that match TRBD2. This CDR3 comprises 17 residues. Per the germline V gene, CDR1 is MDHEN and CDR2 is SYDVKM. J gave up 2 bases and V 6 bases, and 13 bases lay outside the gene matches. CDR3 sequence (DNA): TGTGCCAGCAGCCCTCTGACTAGCGTGGGCTACACAGATACGCAGTATTTT. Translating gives CASSPLTSVGYTDTQYF.

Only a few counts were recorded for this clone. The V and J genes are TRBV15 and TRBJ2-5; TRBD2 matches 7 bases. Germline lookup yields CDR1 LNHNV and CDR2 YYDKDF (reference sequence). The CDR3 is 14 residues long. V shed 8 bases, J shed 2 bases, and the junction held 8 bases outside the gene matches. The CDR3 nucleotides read TGTGCCACCCAACTCCGGGGAGGGCAAGAGACCCAGTACTTC. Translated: CATQLRGGQETQYF.

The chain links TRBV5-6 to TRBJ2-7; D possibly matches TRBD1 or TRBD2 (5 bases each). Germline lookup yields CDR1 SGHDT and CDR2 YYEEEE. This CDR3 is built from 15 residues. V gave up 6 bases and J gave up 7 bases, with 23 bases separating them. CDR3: CASTGRARLSGEQYF. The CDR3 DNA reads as TGTGCCAGCACCGGCAGGGCTAGGCTCTCGGGGGAGCAGTACTTC.

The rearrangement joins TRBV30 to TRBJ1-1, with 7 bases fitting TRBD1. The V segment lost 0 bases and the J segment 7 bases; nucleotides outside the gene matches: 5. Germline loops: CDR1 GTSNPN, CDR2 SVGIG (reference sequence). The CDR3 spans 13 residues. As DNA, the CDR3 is TGTGCCTGGAGTGTGGAGGGGGCGGGTGAAGCTTTCTTT. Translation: CAWSVEGAGEAFF.

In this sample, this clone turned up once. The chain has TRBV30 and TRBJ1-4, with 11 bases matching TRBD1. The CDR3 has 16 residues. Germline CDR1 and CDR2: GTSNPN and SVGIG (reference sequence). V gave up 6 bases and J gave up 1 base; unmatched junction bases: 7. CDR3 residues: CACGQGATRTNEKLFF. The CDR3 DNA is TGTGCCTGCGGACAGGGGGCGACGAGAACTAATGAAAAACTGTTTTTT.

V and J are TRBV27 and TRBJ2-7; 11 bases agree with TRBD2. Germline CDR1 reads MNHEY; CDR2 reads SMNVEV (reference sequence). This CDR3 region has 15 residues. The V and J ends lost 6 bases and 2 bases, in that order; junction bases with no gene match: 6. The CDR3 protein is CASRLTSGATYEQYF. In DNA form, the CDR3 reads TGTGCCAGCAGGCTGACTAGCGGGGCAACCTACGAGCAGTACTTC.

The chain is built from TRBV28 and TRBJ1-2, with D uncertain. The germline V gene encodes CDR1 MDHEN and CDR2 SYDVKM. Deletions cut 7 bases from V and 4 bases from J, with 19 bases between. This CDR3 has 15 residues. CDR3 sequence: CASISQGPKLYGYTF. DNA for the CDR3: TGTGCCAGCATTTCACAAGGACCCAAACTCTATGGCTACACCTTC.

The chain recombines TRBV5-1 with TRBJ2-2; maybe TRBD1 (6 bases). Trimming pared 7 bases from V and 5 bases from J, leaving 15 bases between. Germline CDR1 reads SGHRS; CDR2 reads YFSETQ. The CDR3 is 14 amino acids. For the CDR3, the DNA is TGCGCCAGCCTACCAGGGGCCCGAACCGGGGAGCTGTTTTTT. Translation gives CASLPGARTGELFF.

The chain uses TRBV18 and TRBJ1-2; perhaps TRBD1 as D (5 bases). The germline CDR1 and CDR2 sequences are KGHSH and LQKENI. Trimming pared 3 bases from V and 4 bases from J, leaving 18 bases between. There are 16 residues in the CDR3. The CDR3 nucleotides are TGTGCCAGCTCACCGGCCCCGGGGGGGATTTCCTATGGCTACACCTTC. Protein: CASSPAPGGISYGYTF.

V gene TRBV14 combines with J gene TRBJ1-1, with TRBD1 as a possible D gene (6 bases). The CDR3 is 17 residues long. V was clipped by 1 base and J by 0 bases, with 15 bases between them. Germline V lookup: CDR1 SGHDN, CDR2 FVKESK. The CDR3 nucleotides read TGTGCCAGCAGCCAAGCAGGACAGCTACGATTGAACACTGAAGCTTTCTTT. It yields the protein CASSQAGQLRLNTEAFF.

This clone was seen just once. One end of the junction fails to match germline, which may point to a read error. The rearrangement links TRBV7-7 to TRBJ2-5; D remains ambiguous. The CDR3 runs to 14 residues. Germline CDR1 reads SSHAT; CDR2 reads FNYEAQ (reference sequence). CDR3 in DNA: TGTGCTAGCAGCTTATATGGTAGCCGGGAGACCCAGTACTTC. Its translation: CASSLYGSRETQYF.

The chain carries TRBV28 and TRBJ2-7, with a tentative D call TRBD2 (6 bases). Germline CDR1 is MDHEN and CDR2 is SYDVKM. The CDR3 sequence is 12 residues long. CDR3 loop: CASGVLTYEQYF. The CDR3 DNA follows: TGTGCATCGGGGGTACTCACCTACGAGCAGTACTTC.

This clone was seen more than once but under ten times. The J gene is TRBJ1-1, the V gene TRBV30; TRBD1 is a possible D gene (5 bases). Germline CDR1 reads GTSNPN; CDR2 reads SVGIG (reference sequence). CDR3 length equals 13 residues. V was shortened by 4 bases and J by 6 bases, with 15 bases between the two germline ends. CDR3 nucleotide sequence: TGTGCCTGGACCTTCTCGATGGGGCCTGAAGCTTTCTTT. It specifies CAWTFSMGPEAFF.

CDR3 bases: TGTGCCAGCAGCTTACCAGGGAAGGCCTACGAGCAGTACTTC. Its protein product is CASSLPGKAYEQYF. This chain links TRBV7-2 with TRBJ2-7, with D maybe TRBD1 (5 bases). The germline gives CDR1 SGHTA, CDR2 FQGNSA. The CDR3 is made up of 14 amino acids. V gave up 2 bases and J gave up 2 bases, with 10 bases separating them.

The CDR3 loop reads CALYRGQETQYF. The CDR3 coding sequence is TGTGCCTTATACAGGGGGCAAGAGACCCAGTACTTC. The rearrangement links TRBV30 to TRBJ2-5, with 8 bases identical to TRBD1. Per germline, CDR1 GTSNPN and CDR2 SVGIG (reference sequence). The CDR3 loop spans 12 amino acids. Germline trimming cut 7 bases from V and 2 bases from J; bases unmatched to any gene: 3.

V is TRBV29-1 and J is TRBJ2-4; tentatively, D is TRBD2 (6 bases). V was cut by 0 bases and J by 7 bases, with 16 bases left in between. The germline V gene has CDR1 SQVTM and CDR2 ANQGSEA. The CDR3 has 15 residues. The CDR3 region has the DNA TGCAGCGTTGAAGATCTGGGGGGATACGGTAACATTCAGTACTTC. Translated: CSVEDLGGYGNIQYF.

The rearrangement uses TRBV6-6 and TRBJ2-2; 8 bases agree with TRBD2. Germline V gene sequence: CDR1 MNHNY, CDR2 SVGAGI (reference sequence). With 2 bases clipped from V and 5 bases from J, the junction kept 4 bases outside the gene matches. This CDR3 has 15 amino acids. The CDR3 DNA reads TGTGCCAGCAGTTACGCAGCGGGGGTGACCGGGGAGCTGTTTTTT. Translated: CASSYAAGVTGELFF.

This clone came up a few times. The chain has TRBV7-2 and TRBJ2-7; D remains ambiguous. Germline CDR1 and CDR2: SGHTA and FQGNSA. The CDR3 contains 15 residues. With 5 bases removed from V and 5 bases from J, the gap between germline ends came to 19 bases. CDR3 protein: CASSPTDPNHNEQYF. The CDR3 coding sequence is TGTGCCAGCAGCCCTACCGACCCTAATCATAACGAGCAGTACTTC.

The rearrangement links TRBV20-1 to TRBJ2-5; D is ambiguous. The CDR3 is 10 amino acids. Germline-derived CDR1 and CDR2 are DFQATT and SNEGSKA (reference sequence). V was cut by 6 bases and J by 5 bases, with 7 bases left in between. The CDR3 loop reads CSALSETQYF. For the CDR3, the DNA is TGCAGTGCCCTGTCGGAGACCCAGTACTTC.

CDR3 DNA sequence: TGTGCCTGGTCCACGCACAGGCCGAAGCAGTATTTT. It translates to CAWSTHRPKQYF. The chain combines TRBV30 with TRBJ2-3; D may be TRBD1 (5 bases). CDR1 GTSNPN and CDR2 SVGIG come from the germline V gene (reference sequence). The CDR3 runs 12 residues. The V gene lost 5 bases and the J gene lost 11 bases, with 17 bases spanning the gap.